These T cell receptor beta chains were read from a single sample in a study of shared clonotypes between healthy human individuals. The protocol was immunoSEQ multiplex PCR, while the TCRdb copy is restricted to in-frame clones and leaves out a portion. The table records around 510,000 clones, approximately 95% of them present only once. The sequencing input was naive CD4+ T cells sorted from blood. These TCRs come from a woman younger than 45 in good health. CDR3s include the opening cysteine and the closing phenylalanine or tryptophan. Each record gives: J gene, D gene, V gene, clone size, CDR3 protein, CDR3 DNA. D genes are given only for firm matches. A row's size may be missing; if present it is once, few, many or a size class.

>TRBJ1-1|.|TRBV18|once
CASWPDGWTEAFF
TGTGCCAGCTGGCCCGACGGATGGACTGAAGCTTTCTTT
>TRBJ2-7|TRBD2|TRBV7-2|.
CASSPNPGRSAYEQYF
TGTGCCAGCAGCCCCAATCCCGGGAGGTCGGCCTACGAGCAGTACTTC
>TRBJ1-3|.|TRBV19|.
CASTPSGAVTRNTIYF
TGTGCCAGTACCCCTTCAGGGGCCGTTACTAGAAACACCATATATTTT
>TRBJ1-2|.|TRBV11-2|.
CASSLDGNLNYGYTF
TGTGCCAGCAGCTTAGACGGAAATCTTAACTATGGCTACACCTTC
>TRBJ2-5|.|TRBV10-3|.
CAISESREETQYF
TGTGCCATCAGTGAGTCGAGGGAAGAGACCCAGTACTTC
>TRBJ1-5|.|TRBV30|once
CAWSKGQGGNQPQHF
TGTGCCTGGAGCAAAGGTCAAGGGGGCAATCAGCCCCAGCATTTT
>TRBJ1-3|.|TRBV28|once
CASSLDVVYSGNTIYF
TGTGCCAGCAGTTTGGACGTGGTTTACTCTGGAAACACCATATATTTT
>TRBJ1-5|.|TRBV2|few
CASSDSNQPQHF
TGTGCCAGCAGTGACAGCAATCAGCCCCAGCATTTT
>TRBJ2-7|.|TRBV2|once
CASNRGSYEQYF
TGTGCCAGCAACCGGGGGTCCTACGAGCAGTACTTC
>TRBJ2-7|.|TRBV28|.
CASSLELDRRGYEQYF
TGTGCCAGCAGTTTAGAATTGGATAGGCGAGGCTACGAGCAGTACTTC